The 30 T cell receptor beta chains below come from one sample, sequenced in a study of Graves' ophthalmopathy and Graves' hyperthyroidism. Transcripts of RNA were the source for amplifying TCR beta CDR3 regions. HTBI primers were used in a first-round RT-PCR, which preceded a second-round multiplex PCR. MiXCR was run by TCRdb on the multiplex PCR reads, yielding one entry per CDR3 protein. The data contain about 700,000 distinct CDR3 sequences, roughly 41% of them seen just once; the ten biggest clones take up roughly 3%. Sample: peripheral blood. These receptors all stem from an adult man with Graves' ophthalmopathy.

At least ten counts were recorded for this clonotype. V usage is TRBV12-3 or TRBV12-4 and J usage is TRBJ1-5; D remains ambiguous. Trimming pared 5 bases from V and 3 bases from J, leaving 5 bases between. The CDR3 runs 12 residues. CDR3 DNA sequence: TGTGCCAGCAGTAAATTCAATCAGCCCCAGCATTTT. Amino acids: CASSKFNQPQHF.

This clonotype is a singleton in its sample. This sequence joins TRBV19 and TRBJ1-5, with unresolved D. Germline assignment: CDR1 LNHDA and CDR2 SQIVND (reference sequence). Trimming pared 5 bases from V and 11 bases from J, leaving 10 bases between. The CDR3 contains 11 residues. The CDR3 region is CASSAQETQHF. The CDR3 coding sequence is TGTGCCAGTAGTGCGCAAGAGACCCAGCATTTT.

This clonotype came up a few times. The V and J genes are TRBV29-1 and TRBJ2-3; D perhaps matches TRBD2 (5 bases). V was cut by 7 bases and J by 2 bases, with 13 bases left in between. Germline V gene lookup returns CDR1 SQVTM and CDR2 ANQGSEA. This CDR3 comprises 13 residues. In nucleotides, the CDR3 is TGCAGCGGAAAAAGCGGAAACACAGATACGCAGTATTTT. This gives the protein CSGKSGNTDTQYF.

With regard to this clonotype: One end of the junction varies from germline; a read error may be responsible. This sequence joins TRBV2 and TRBJ2-7; D is tentatively TRBD1 or TRBD2 (6 bases each). The CDR3 has 14 residues. CDR1 and CDR2 (germline): SNHLY, FYNNEI. DNA for the CDR3: TGTGCCAGCGTCGCCCGAGGGGGGTCCTCCGAGCAGTACTTC. Amino acids: CASVARGGSSEQYF.

This clonotype was seen a handful of times. V gene TRBV11-3 combines with J gene TRBJ1-1; D might be TRBD1 (6 bases). The germline V gene has CDR1 SGHNT and CDR2 YENEEA. CDR3 length equals 16 residues. V was trimmed by 4 bases and J by 3 bases, leaving 18 bases between them. CDR3 DNA sequence: TGTGCCAGCAGCTCAGGGGACGGCCGGGTGCACACTGAAGCTTTCTTT. Translated: CASSSGDGRVHTEAFF. Supplemented by reference TRBV11-3 and TRBJ1-1, the full variable domain reads EAGVVQSPRYKIIEKKQPVAFWCNPISGHNTLYWYLQNLGQGPELLIRYENEEAVDDSQLPKDRFSAERLKGVDSTLKIQPAELGDSAVYLCASSSGDGRVHTEAFFGQGTRLTVV.

This clonotype showed up many times. The V call is TRBV15, the J call TRBJ2-7; D remains ambiguous. Germline CDR1 LNHNV, CDR2 YYDKDF (reference sequence). V gave up 0 bases and J gave up 3 bases, with 9 bases separating them. The CDR3 sequence is 14 residues long. CDR3 coding DNA: TGTGCCACCAGCAGAGATCGAACACTCTACGAGCAGTACTTC. Translation: CATSRDRTLYEQYF. The full variable domain, completed using reference TRBV15 and TRBJ2-7, is DAMVIQNPRYQVTQFGKPVTLSCSQTLNHNVMYWYQQKSSQAPKLLFHYYDKDFNNEADTPDNFQSRRPNTSFCFLDIRSPGLGDTAMYLCATSRDRTLYEQYFGPGTRLTVT.

The CDR3 DNA reads as TGTGCCACCAGTGGCAACAGGGATTGGGAGACCCAGCATTTT. Its translation: CATSGNRDWETQHF. The gene calls are TRBV24-1 and TRBJ1-5; possibly TRBD1 for D (6 bases). Germline CDR1 is KGHDR and CDR2 is SFDVKD. Deletions cut 5 bases from V and 11 bases from J, with 18 bases between. This CDR3 region has 14 residues.

This clonotype was seen at least ten times. The gene calls are TRBV20-1 and TRBJ1-4; 11 bases match TRBD1. Looked up from germline, CDR1 is DFQATT and CDR2 is SNEGSKA (reference sequence). The J segment lost 6 bases and the V segment lost 0 bases, leaving 3 bases of the junction unmatched. The CDR3 length is 15 residues. CDR3 sequence reads: CSARDPGQGDEKLFF. CDR3 nucleotide sequence: TGCAGTGCTAGAGACCCGGGACAGGGGGATGAAAAACTGTTTTTT.

This clonotype was picked up many times. The chain uses TRBV29-1 and TRBJ1-2; TRBD1 is a possible D gene (5 bases). Trimming left V 5 bases short and J 4 bases short, with 14 bases between. This CDR3 has 13 residues. Germline-derived CDR1 and CDR2 are SQVTM and ANQGSEA. The CDR3 DNA is TGCAGCGTTTACCTGGGGCGAGGCTATGGCTACACCTTC. Protein: CSVYLGRGYGYTF.

J is TRBJ2-5 and V is TRBV29-1; TRBD1 agrees at 9 bases. Trimming removed 4 bases from V and 5 bases from J; junction bases left unmatched: 8. The CDR3 has 14 amino acids. Germline V gene data show CDR1 as SQVTM and CDR2 as ANQGSEA. DNA of the CDR3: TGCAGCGTTGGAGGGACAGGGCTAGCGGAGACCCAGTACTTC. This gives the protein CSVGGTGLAETQYF. Variable domain in full (rest from reference TRBV29-1 and TRBJ2-5): SAVISQKPSRDICQRGTSLTIQCQVDSQVTMMFWYRQQPGQSLTLIATANQGSEATYESGFVIDKFPISRPNLTFSTLTVSNMSPEDSSIYLCSVGGTGLAETQYFGPGTRLLVL.

This clonotype was observed a few times. V is TRBV7-2 and J is TRBJ1-3; 8 nucleotides line up with TRBD1. Germline assignment: CDR1 SGHTA and CDR2 FQGNSA. The CDR3 is 16 amino acids. V was pared by 1 base and J by 4 bases, with 6 bases of the junction left unmatched. Here the CDR3 reads CASSLGGQAAGNTIYF. Here the CDR3 DNA reads TGTGCCAGCAGCTTAGGGGGACAGGCTGCGGGAAACACCATATATTTT.

The J gene is TRBJ2-5, the V gene TRBV7-6; D could derive from TRBD1 or TRBD2 (6 bases each). The CDR3 loop spans 16 amino acids. V lost 5 bases to trimming and J lost 4 bases, with 20 bases between them. Per the germline V gene, CDR1 is SGHVS and CDR2 is FNYEAQ. This chain's CDR3 is CASSQRGAGGGETQYF. CDR3 sequence (DNA): TGTGCCAGCAGCCAAAGGGGGGCAGGAGGTGGAGAGACCCAGTACTTC.

To note about this clonotype: A much larger clone sits a single nucleotide away, making a read error possible. The rearrangement joins TRBV20-1 to TRBJ1-6; D gene uncertain. Trimming took 2 bases from V and 2 from J, leaving 16 bases between them. The length of the CDR3 is 17 residues. Germline V gives CDR1 DFQATT, CDR2 SNEGSKA (reference sequence). As DNA, the CDR3 is TGCAGTGCTAGACCCCGAGGGCCGGGCGCCTATAATTCACCCCTCCACTTT. It encodes CSARPRGPGAYNSPLHF.

The genes are TRBV10-2 and TRBJ1-5; D gene unclear. Germline CDR1 is WSHSY and CDR2 is SAAADI. This CDR3 region has 15 residues. The germline V and J ends were trimmed by 4 bases and 4 bases, with 14 bases remaining between them. The CDR3 DNA reads as TGCGCCAGCAGTGCTAGAGAGACTGGGAATCAGCCCCAGCATTTT. It translates to CASSARETGNQPQHF.

The chain is built from TRBV7-8 and TRBJ1-2; D uncertain. V shed 3 bases and J shed 6 bases, with 11 bases lying between them. The germline gives CDR1 SGHVS, CDR2 FQNEAQ. The CDR3 consists of 13 residues. The chain's CDR3 is CASSLVGFDGYTF. DNA of the CDR3: TGTGCCAGCAGCTTGGTCGGGTTTGATGGCTACACCTTC.

This chain connects TRBV19 to TRBJ1-6, with 7 bases that match TRBD1. The CDR3 contains 14 residues. The V gene's germline CDR1 is LNHDA and CDR2 SQIVND (reference sequence). Germline trimming cut 3 bases from V and 5 bases from J; bases unmatched to any gene: 1. The CDR3 sequence is CASSMGQHNSPLHF. CDR3 in DNA: TGTGCCAGTAGTATGGGACAGCATAATTCACCCCTCCACTTT.

This clonotype was detected many times. The chain links TRBV7-8 to TRBJ2-2; TRBD1 might be the D (6 bases). V was clipped by 4 bases and J by 5 bases, with 11 bases between them. Per germline, CDR1 SGHVS and CDR2 FQNEAQ. The CDR3 runs to 14 residues. The CDR3 protein is CASSYGQFTGELFF. The CDR3, as DNA: TGTGCCAGCAGCTATGGACAGTTTACCGGGGAGCTGTTTTTT.

The table lists this clonotype with many counts. The gene calls are TRBV7-9 and TRBJ1-1, with D unclear. Germline V CDR1 and CDR2: SEHNR, FQNEAQ (reference sequence). Trimming stripped 6 bases from V and 2 bases from J, with 10 bases between. This CDR3 spans 13 amino acids. The CDR3 spells CASRSLDNTEAFF. CDR3 DNA: TGTGCCAGCAGGTCTCTAGACAACACTGAAGCTTTCTTT.

The table lists this clonotype with many counts. The rearrangement joins TRBV20-1 to TRBJ1-5; 7 bases are a match to TRBD1. The CDR3 consists of 14 residues. Germline CDR1 reads DFQATT; CDR2 reads SNEGSKA (reference sequence). CDR3 in DNA: TGCAGCGCCCGGGACAGAAATAGCAATCAGCCCCAGCATTTT. Protein: CSARDRNSNQPQHF.

This clonotype was found many times. The chain employs TRBV19 and TRBJ2-7; 7 bases map to TRBD1. There are 13 residues in the CDR3. V was pared by 6 bases and J by 3 bases, with 5 bases of the junction left unmatched. The germline V gene encodes CDR1 LNHDA and CDR2 SQIVND (reference sequence). The CDR3: CASSQGDVYEQYF. The CDR3 bases are TGTGCCAGTAGCCAGGGGGACGTCTACGAGCAGTACTTC.

This sequence joins TRBV29-1 and TRBJ2-5; 15 bases map to TRBD2. Germline assignment: CDR1 SQVTM and CDR2 ANQGSEA. This CDR3 region has 15 residues. The ends lost 7 bases at V and 5 bases at J; junction bases unmatched: 8. CDR3 in DNA: TGCAGCGCAGAGGGACTAGCGGGGGGCGGGGAGACCCAGTACTTC. It is translated as CSAEGLAGGGETQYF.

The rearrangement joins TRBV15 to TRBJ1-4; 8 bases are a match to TRBD1. V lost 1 base to trimming and J lost 8 bases; unmatched junction nucleotides: 6. The length of the CDR3 is 15 residues. Germline-derived CDR1 and CDR2 are LNHNV and YYDKDF (reference sequence). The CDR3 loop reads CATSRVGTGGEKLFF. CDR3 nucleotide sequence: TGTGCCACCAGCAGAGTCGGGACAGGCGGCGAAAAACTGTTTTTT.

This rearrangement joins TRBV25-1 to TRBJ1-2; 11 bases map to TRBD1. V was pared by 11 bases and J by 8 bases, with 10 bases of the junction left unmatched. The CDR3 sequence is 13 residues long. CDR1 is MGHDK and CDR2 is SYGVNS in the germline V gene. CDR3 DNA sequence: TGTGCCTGGAGTGGACAGGGGGCTTGGGGCTACACCTTC. Protein product: CAWSGQGAWGYTF.

Many counts were recorded for this clonotype. The CDR3 nucleotides read TGCGCCAGCTCGGGACAGGGTCTGAGCACTGAAGCTTTCTTT. Translation: CASSGQGLSTEAFF. The chain links TRBV5-1 to TRBJ1-1; 9 bases are shared with TRBD1. This CDR3 comprises 14 residues. J gave up 4 bases and V 7 bases, and 8 bases lay outside the gene matches. Germline loops: CDR1 SGHRS, CDR2 YFSETQ. Using reference TRBV5-1 and TRBJ1-1 for the parts outside the CDR3, the full variable domain is KAGVTQTPRYLIKTRGQQVTLSCSPISGHRSVSWYQQTPGQGLQFLFEYFSETQRNKGNFPGRFSGRQFSNSRSEMNVSTLELGDSALYLCASSGQGLSTEAFFGQGTRLTVV.

This clonotype has at least ten counts. V usage is TRBV12-3 or TRBV12-4 and J usage is TRBJ1-2, with D tentatively TRBD1 (6 bases). Trimming took off 6 bases at V and 4 bases at J, with 12 bases between the two ends. CDR3 length: 13 amino acids. CDR3: CASSQGHRYGYTF. Here the CDR3 DNA reads TGTGCCAGCAGCCAGGGACACCGCTATGGCTACACCTTC.

This clonotype came up many times. The chain recombines TRBV19 with TRBJ2-5; the D is unclear. This CDR3 region has 15 residues. Trimming shortened V by 3 bases and J by 2 bases, and 13 bases separated the two germline ends. The germline V gene has CDR1 LNHDA and CDR2 SQIVND (reference sequence). The CDR3 DNA follows: TGTGCCAGTAGTATGAGCTCCCGGCCACAAGAGACCCAGTACTTC. It encodes CASSMSSRPQETQYF.

This clonotype was seen a single time. V is TRBV10-3 and J is TRBJ1-5; no clear D. Trimming took 0 bases from V and 11 from J, leaving 14 bases between them. CDR1 and CDR2 from the germline V gene are ENHRY and SYGVKD. This CDR3 region has 14 residues. The CDR3 nucleotides are TGTGCCATCAGTGAGTCGAGCATTCAAGAGACCCAGCATTTT. It codes for CAISESSIQETQHF.

The chain is built from TRBV15 and TRBJ2-2; 10 nucleotides align to TRBD2. The CDR3 consists of 17 residues. The V gene's germline CDR1 is LNHNV and CDR2 YYDKDF (reference sequence). Unmatched junction bases numbered 5, after V lost 0 bases and J lost 4 bases. Here the CDR3 DNA reads TGTGCCACCAGCAGAGATACAGCGGGAGGGAGCACCGGGGAGCTGTTTTTT. It specifies CATSRDTAGGSTGELFF.

The chain couples TRBV10-3 to TRBJ1-4; TRBD1 matches 7 bases. Germline V lookup: CDR1 ENHRY, CDR2 SYGVKD. V lost 3 bases, J lost 6 bases, and 4 bases stayed unmatched. This CDR3 has 14 amino acids. CDR3 nucleotides: TGTGCCATCAGTGACGGGACAGCAGATGAAAAACTGTTTTTT. Its protein product is CAISDGTADEKLFF.

The rearrangement links TRBV29-1 to TRBJ2-2; no firm D call. Germline CDR1 reads SQVTM; CDR2 reads ANQGSEA. V lost 8 bases, J lost 2 bases, and 15 bases lay in between. The length of the CDR3 is 14 residues. DNA for the CDR3: TGCAGCAGCCTGTTTAGTGACAACACCGGGGAGCTGTTTTTT. Translating it yields CSSLFSDNTGELFF.